This TCR beta chain was profiled in a study of control samples from healthy donors and cancer patients. The CDR3 extends over 15 amino acids. Germline CDR1 is SNHLY and CDR2 is FYNNEI. The J segment lost 3 bases and the V segment lost 6 bases, leaving 9 bases of the junction unmatched. Clones were read by immunoSEQ multiplex PCR, and TCRdb kept only the in-frame ones, dropping some. This table has under 130,000 clones, about 83% appearing once. The clonotype originates from a woman aged 45-60 years in good health. Sequencing was done on a sample of blood. The V call is TRBV2, the J call TRBJ2-7; TRBD2 matches at 9 bases. The CDR3 here is CASRPGRGGVYEQYF. As DNA, the CDR3 is TGTGCCAGCAGGCCCGGGCGGGGGGGCGTCTACGAGCAGTACTTC. The full variable domain, rest sourced from reference TRBV2 and TRBJ2-7, is EPEVTQTPSHQVTQMGQEVILRCVPISNHLYFYWYRQILGQKVEFLVSFYNNEISEKSEIFDDQFSVERPDGSNFTLKIRSTKLEDSAMYFCASRPGRGGVYEQYFGPGTRLTVT.